The 3 T cell receptor beta chains below were found in one sample sequenced in a study of blood T cell repertoires in COVID-19. The data were produced by immunoSEQ multiplex PCR, yet TCRdb's version contains in-frame clones alone and is incomplete. The sample lists roughly 410,000 clones; 75% to 90% were seen once. Sequencing used peripheral blood. The receptor set was obtained from a middle-aged woman with COVID-19, enrolled during active disease.

This clone was picked up a small number of times. V is TRBV28 and J is TRBJ1-2; D possibly corresponds to TRBD1 (6 bases). V was clipped by 7 bases and J by 4 bases, with 16 bases between them. Germline V gene lookup returns CDR1 MDHEN and CDR2 SYDVKM. The CDR3 runs 14 residues. As DNA, the CDR3 is TGTGCCAGCATCACGAGGACAGCCGGCTATGGCTACACCTTC. Its protein is CASITRTAGYGYTF.

The CDR3, as DNA: TGTGCCAGCAGCGCAGAAGCGGGAACAACTAATGAAAAACTGTTTTTT. This encodes CASSAEAGTTNEKLFF. The genes are TRBV9 and TRBJ1-4; D is ambiguous. The V end lost 3 bases, the J end lost 0 bases, and 12 bases lay between the germline ends. This CDR3 spans 16 amino acids. Germline values: CDR1 SGDLS, CDR2 YYNGEE.

The chain joins TRBV6-6 to TRBJ2-1; 7 nucleotides align to TRBD2. Germline CDR1 is MNHNY and CDR2 is SVGAGI (reference sequence). After removal of 0 bases from V and 4 bases from J, the junction contained 3 bases not matched to a gene. The CDR3 length is 15 residues. The CDR3 spells CASSYSTSAYNEQFF. Written as DNA, the CDR3 is TGTGCCAGCAGTTACTCAACTAGCGCTTACAATGAGCAGTTCTTC.